This record concerns one T cell receptor beta chain sequence. The antigen remains unidentified. The source of the sample is a study of PD-1 blockade in classical Hodgkin lymphoma. Findings and limits, study-wide: Relapsed/refractory patients reportedly had the lowest baseline TCR diversity, below newly diagnosed patients, who were below healthy donors. Baseline diversity resembling that of newly diagnosed patients was seen in complete responders.

Every single patient, without exception, relapsed after autologous stem cell transplantation, and brentuximab vedotin exposure varied. Assay: immunoSEQ multiplex PCR; the TCRdb copy retains only in-frame clones and omits some. This sample has about 35,000 clones, with around 76% found just once. With V trimmed by 5 bases and J by 6 bases, 5 bases remained unmatched. Germline CDR1 MNHEY, CDR2 SMNVEV (reference sequence). The CDR3 runs 14 residues. The sequence was collected from a human donor with classical Hodgkin lymphoma. The specimen comprised peripheral blood mononuclear cells (PBMCs), sampled before the second cycle of nivolumab. This chain uses TRBV27 with TRBJ1-5; 9 bases are shared with TRBD1. CDR3 nucleotide sequence: TGTGCCAGCAGTCCGGGACAGGGACGTCAGCCCCAGCATTTT. Encoded protein: CASSPGQGRQPQHF.